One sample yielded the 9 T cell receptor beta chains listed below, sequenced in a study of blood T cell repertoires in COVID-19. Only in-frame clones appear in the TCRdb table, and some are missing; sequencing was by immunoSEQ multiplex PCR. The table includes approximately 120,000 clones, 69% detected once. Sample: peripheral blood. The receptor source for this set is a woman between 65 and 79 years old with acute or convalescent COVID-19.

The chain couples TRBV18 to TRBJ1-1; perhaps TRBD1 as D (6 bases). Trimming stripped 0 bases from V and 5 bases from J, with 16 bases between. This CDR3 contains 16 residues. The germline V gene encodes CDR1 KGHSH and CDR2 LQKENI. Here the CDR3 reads CASSPPLRGARTEAFF. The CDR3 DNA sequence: TGTGCCAGCTCACCACCCCTTCGGGGGGCGAGAACTGAAGCTTTCTTT.

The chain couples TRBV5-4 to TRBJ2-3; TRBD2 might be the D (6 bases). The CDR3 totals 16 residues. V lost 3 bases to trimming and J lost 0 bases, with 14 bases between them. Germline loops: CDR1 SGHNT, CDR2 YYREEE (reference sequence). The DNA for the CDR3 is TGTGCCAGCAGCTCCTATCGGCGGGGCAGCACAGATACGCAGTATTTT. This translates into CASSSYRRGSTDTQYF.

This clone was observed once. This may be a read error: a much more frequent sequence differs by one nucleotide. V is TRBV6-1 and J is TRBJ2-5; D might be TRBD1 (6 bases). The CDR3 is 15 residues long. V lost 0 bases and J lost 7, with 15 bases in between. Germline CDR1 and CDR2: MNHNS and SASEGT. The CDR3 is CASSEATGRGGTQYF. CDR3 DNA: TGTGCCAGCAGTGAAGCAACAGGGAGAGGTGGGACCCAGTACTTC.

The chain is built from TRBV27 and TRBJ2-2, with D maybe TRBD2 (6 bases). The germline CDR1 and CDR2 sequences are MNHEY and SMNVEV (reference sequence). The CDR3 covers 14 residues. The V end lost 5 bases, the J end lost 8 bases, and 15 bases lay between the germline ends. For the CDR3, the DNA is TGTGCCAGCAGTCCCGGGACTGGTAGAGGGGAGCTGTTTTTT. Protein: CASSPGTGRGELFF.

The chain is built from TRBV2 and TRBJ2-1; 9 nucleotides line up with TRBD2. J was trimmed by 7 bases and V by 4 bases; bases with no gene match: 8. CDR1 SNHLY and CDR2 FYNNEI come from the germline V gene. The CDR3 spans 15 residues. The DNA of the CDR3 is TGTGCCAGCAGTGTCTGGCGGGGGGGCCTGAATGAGCAGTTCTTC. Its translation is CASSVWRGGLNEQFF.

The CDR3 coding sequence is TGCAGTGCTAGTCGGACAGGGAGGGAGACCCAGTACTTC. It is translated as CSASRTGRETQYF. The V and J genes are TRBV20-1 and TRBJ2-5; TRBD1 aligns across 8 bases. The CDR3 has 13 amino acids. From germline, CDR1 is DFQATT and CDR2 SNEGSKA (reference sequence). The J segment lost 5 bases and the V segment lost 3 bases, leaving 5 bases of the junction unmatched.

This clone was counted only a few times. The CDR3 sequence: CASSLGQAAGSPLHF. DNA of the CDR3: TGCGCCAGCAGCTTGGGACAGGCGGCTGGGTCACCCCTCCACTTT. The genes are TRBV5-1 and TRBJ1-6; D is possibly TRBD1 (6 bases). Trimming removed 0 bases from V and 10 bases from J, with 14 bases in between. CDR1 SGHRS and CDR2 YFSETQ come from the germline V gene. This CDR3 region has 15 residues. Using reference TRBV5-1 and TRBJ1-6 for the parts outside the CDR3, the full variable domain is KAGVTQTPRYLIKTRGQQVTLSCSPISGHRSVSWYQQTPGQGLQFLFEYFSETQRNKGNFPGRFSGRQFSNSRSEMNVSTLELGDSALYLCASSLGQAAGSPLHFGNGTRLTVT.

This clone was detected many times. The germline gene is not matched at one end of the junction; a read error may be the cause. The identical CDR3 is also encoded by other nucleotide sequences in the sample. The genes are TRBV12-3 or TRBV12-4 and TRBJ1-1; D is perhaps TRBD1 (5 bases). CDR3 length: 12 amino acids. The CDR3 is CASSFPGTEAFF. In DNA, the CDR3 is TGTGCCAGCAGTTTCCCCGGGACTGAGGCTTTCTTT.

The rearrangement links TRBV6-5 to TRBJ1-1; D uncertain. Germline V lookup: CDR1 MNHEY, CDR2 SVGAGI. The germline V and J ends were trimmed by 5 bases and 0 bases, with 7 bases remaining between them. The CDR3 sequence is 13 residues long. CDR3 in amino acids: CASSPLMNTEAFF. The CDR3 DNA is TGTGCCAGCAGTCCACTAATGAACACTGAAGCTTTCTTT.